The 13 T cell receptor beta chains below come from one sample, sequenced in a study of blood T cell repertoires in COVID-19. TCRdb's table, derived via immunoSEQ multiplex PCR, lists solely in-frame clones and lacks some. The sample contains 130,000 to 150,000 clones, roughly three quarters of which appear only once. The sample was peripheral blood. All receptors derive from a woman aged 65 to 85 with COVID-19, enrolled during active disease.

The chain is built from TRBV28 and TRBJ1-6, with a weak D call TRBD1 (5 bases). CDR1 is MDHEN, CDR2 SYDVKM, per germline. This CDR3 is built from 15 residues. The ends were cut back, 3 bases at V and 0 bases at J, with 6 bases in the middle. CDR3 sequence reads: CASSFRGSYNSPLHF. CDR3 nucleotide sequence: TGTGCCAGCAGTTTTAGGGGCTCCTATAATTCACCCCTCCACTTT.

In DNA form, the CDR3 reads TGTGCCACCAGTGACCCCGGCGGGACAGCTTATGGCTACACCTTC. Its protein product is CATSDPGGTAYGYTF. The J gene is TRBJ1-2, the V gene TRBV24-1, with 7 positions matching TRBD1. The CDR3 totals 15 residues. Germline-derived CDR1 and CDR2 are KGHDR and SFDVKD. With V trimmed by 4 bases and J by 5 bases, 9 bases remained unmatched.

This chain joins TRBV6-2 or TRBV6-3 and TRBJ1-1; 9 bases map to TRBD1. V was pared by 2 bases and J by 6 bases, with 4 bases of the junction left unmatched. Germline values: CDR1 MNHEY, CDR2 SVGEGT. The length of the CDR3 is 14 residues. Here the CDR3 DNA reads TGTGCCAGCAGTTACCGGGACAGGGCCCCTGAAGCTTTCTTT. It specifies CASSYRDRAPEAFF.

The chain recombines TRBV12-3 or TRBV12-4 with TRBJ2-7; D uncertain. V was shortened by 3 bases and J by 3 bases, with 6 bases between the two germline ends. The CDR3 length is 12 residues. The CDR3 is CASSFSYYEQYF. In nucleotides, the CDR3 is TGTGCCAGCAGTTTTAGTTACTACGAGCAGTACTTC.

CDR3 sequence (DNA): TGTGCCAGCAGTTTTACTAGCGGGGGGGCAAATGAGCAGTTCTTC. Translating gives CASSFTSGGANEQFF. The chain joins TRBV6-5 to TRBJ2-1; 13 nucleotides agree with TRBD2. Germline CDR1 is MNHEY and CDR2 is SVGAGI. The junction had 4 bases not matched to a gene; V was cut back by 4 bases and J by 7 bases. This CDR3 contains 15 residues.

This rearrangement joins TRBV13 to TRBJ1-2, with TRBD1 as a possible D gene (5 bases). The CDR3 runs to 13 residues. The V and J ends lost 5 bases and 3 bases respectively, with 10 bases between them. Looked up from germline, CDR1 is PRHDT and CDR2 is FYEKMQ (reference sequence). Here the CDR3 reads CASSAGGDYGYTF. The CDR3 DNA is TGTGCCAGCAGCGCGGGGGGTGACTATGGCTACACCTTC.

V and J are TRBV5-1 and TRBJ2-7; TRBD2 is a possible D gene (5 bases). Between the trimmed V and J ends, which lost 0 bases and 0 bases, there was a span of 10 bases. The CDR3 consists of 15 residues. The V gene's germline CDR1 is SGHRS and CDR2 YFSETQ. CDR3 coding DNA: TGCGCCAGCAGCTTGGACCTAGCCGGCTCCTACGAGCAGTACTTC. Translated, it gives CASSLDLAGSYEQYF.

The CDR3 region is CASSVASGGKDTQYF. The CDR3 region has the DNA TGTGCCAGCAGCGTAGCTAGCGGGGGTAAAGATACGCAGTATTTT. This chain joins TRBV9 and TRBJ2-3; TRBD2 aligns across 10 bases. The germline CDR1 and CDR2 sequences are SGDLS and YYNGEE. The CDR3 length is 15 residues. Trimming at V came to 0 bases and at J to 5 bases, leaving 3 bases not matched to a gene.

This chain links TRBV28 with TRBJ1-6, with D tentatively TRBD1 (6 bases). The V gene's germline CDR1 is MDHEN and CDR2 SYDVKM. V lost 6 bases to trimming and J lost 4 bases, with 16 bases between them. The CDR3 is made up of 16 amino acids. The CDR3 sequence is CASRPGTISYNSPLHF. CDR3 nucleotides: TGTGCCAGCAGACCCGGGACAATTTCGTATAATTCACCCCTCCACTTT.

The V call is TRBV27, the J call TRBJ2-7, with D possibly being TRBD2 (5 bases). CDR1 is MNHEY, CDR2 SMNVEV, per germline (reference sequence). V was clipped by 3 bases and J by 4 bases, with 22 bases between them. CDR3 length: 17 amino acids. CDR3 sequence: CASSFRRPAGSLYEQYF. The CDR3 DNA reads TGTGCCAGCAGTTTTCGGAGGCCGGCAGGCTCTCTATACGAGCAGTACTTC.

Concerning this clone: Germline is not matched at one junction end, which may reflect a read error. V and J are TRBV7-2 and TRBJ1-1; no clear D gene. The CDR3 runs 13 residues. Germline V CDR1 and CDR2: SGHTA, FQGNSA. CDR3: CASSLGASRETTF. CDR3 bases: TGTGCCAGCAGCTTAGGAGCATCCCGGGAGACCACCTTT.

To note about this clone: One end of the junction is discordant with germline, which a read error may explain. This chain connects TRBV4-2 to TRBJ2-7, with D perhaps matching TRBD1 (6 bases). Per the germline V gene, CDR1 is LGHNA and CDR2 is YNFKEQ. The CDR3 consists of 15 residues. The CDR3 DNA sequence: TGTGCCGGCAGCCAAGCGTGGGACAACTCCTACGAGCAGTACTTC. This codes for CAGSQAWDNSYEQYF.

The CDR3 is CASSPERTGFGELFF. Here the CDR3 DNA reads TGTGCCAGCAGCCCAGAACGGACAGGGTTCGGGGAGCTGTTTTTT. The chain combines TRBV28 with TRBJ2-2, with 8 bases fitting TRBD1. Losses at the gene ends were 6 bases for V and 7 bases for J; bases not matched to a gene: 10. Germline assignment: CDR1 MDHEN and CDR2 SYDVKM. CDR3 size: 15 residues.